Listed below are T cell receptor beta chains from one sample, sequenced in a study of blood T cell repertoires in COVID-19. Using immunoSEQ multiplex PCR, the repertoire was profiled, and TCRdb retains in-frame clones only, with some absent. The repertoire includes roughly 350,000 clones, around 89% of them detected once, and roughly 4% sits in the top ten. Sequencing input: peripheral blood. These receptors originate from a woman aged 45-65 years with active or convalescent COVID-19. CDR3s include the opening cysteine and the closing phenylalanine or tryptophan. Not every row has a clone size; where given, it reads once, few, many or a size class.

CASSDQGAPNEKLFF	NA	TRBV2
CASSIGQGQPQHF	NA	TRBV18
CASTPGRNQPQHF	NA	TRBV2
CATSILFGSSYEQYF	NA	TRBV15
CASSLTGTNTEAFF	NA	TRBV27
CASSLGLSMNTEAFF	NA	TRBV28
CASSLMQGTYEQYF	NA	TRBV5-1
CASSVDSALNTIYF	NA	TRBV9
CAISEGTTNTEAFF	NA	TRBV10-3
CASRGGWTEAFF	NA	TRBV28
CASSLTVDRGQSYEQYF	NA	TRBV7-9
CASRLTTSMYNSPLHF	once	TRBV11-2
CASSTAGTRDYNEQFF	NA	TRBV5-1
CAWSVLSAGGYNEQFF	NA	TRBV30
CASSLLQGHNEQFF	NA	TRBV27
CASSSRGTSDYEQYF	NA	TRBV28
CASSPRGGAYEQYF	NA	TRBV5-4
CASSLLGGGNSPLHF	NA	TRBV7-2
CASSLAGTSGGTDTQYF	NA	TRBV7-9
CASALLAGGLNEQFF	NA	TRBV18
CASSYREREFPGEQFF	NA	TRBV6-5
CASKGLGQGTDEQYF	NA	TRBV10-3